This record covers a single T cell receptor beta chain. The ends lost 7 bases at V and 1 base at J; junction bases unmatched: 9. The CDR3 is 16 residues long. Germline CDR1 MNHNY, CDR2 SVGAGI (reference sequence). The TCR beta repertoire was assessed by survey-level immunoSEQ sequencing. Libraries were prepared by immunoSEQ multiplex PCR; TCRdb keeps only in-frame clonotypes and omits some of them. The sample holds about 68,000 clones, just under 95% seen once. This clonotype originated in a man aged 40-50 years with rheumatoid arthritis. The rearrangement joins TRBV6-6 to TRBJ2-2; 7 nucleotides agree with TRBD2. Specimen: PBMCs. The chain's CDR3 is CASTNRWGGNTGELFF. The CDR3 DNA sequence: TGTGCCAGCACCAACCGGTGGGGGGGGAACACCGGGGAGCTGTTTTTT.